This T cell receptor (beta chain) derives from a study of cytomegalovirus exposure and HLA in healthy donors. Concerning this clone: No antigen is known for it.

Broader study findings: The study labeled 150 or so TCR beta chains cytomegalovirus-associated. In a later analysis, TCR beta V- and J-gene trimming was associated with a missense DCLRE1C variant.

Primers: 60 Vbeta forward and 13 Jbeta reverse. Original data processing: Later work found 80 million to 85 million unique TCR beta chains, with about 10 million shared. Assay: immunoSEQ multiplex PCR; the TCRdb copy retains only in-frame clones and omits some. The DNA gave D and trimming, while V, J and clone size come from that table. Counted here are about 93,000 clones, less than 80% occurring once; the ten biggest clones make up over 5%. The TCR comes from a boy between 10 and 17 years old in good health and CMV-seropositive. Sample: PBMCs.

CDR3 bases: TGTGCTAGTGGTTTGGGGACAGGGTATGGCTACACCTTC. This sequence encodes CASGLGTGYGYTF. The rearrangement links TRBV12-5 to TRBJ1-2, with 8 bases fitting TRBD1. This CDR3 region has 13 residues. Germline values: CDR1 LGHNT, CDR2 FRNRAP. Trimming cost V 1 base and J 5 bases; bases outside gene matches: 0.